This note documents a single T cell receptor (beta chain) sequence. The antigen is not known. This sample was included in a study of T-cell reconstitution after alpha-beta-depleted transplantation in children. Points from the study as a whole: Counts and diversity of T cells one year after transplant came mostly from newly produced T cells.

There are 15 residues in the CDR3. Germline CDR1 SGHAT, CDR2 FQNNGV. J lost 8 bases, V lost 0 bases, and 6 bases had no gene match. Unique molecular identifiers were used in preparing the TCRbeta library. MiXCR, run by TCRdb on the PCR reads, gives a single entry per CDR3 protein. This sample has 250,000 to 300,000 distinct CDR3 sequences, with around 7.1% found just once. The sequence was obtained from a female patient under 10 years old who had a stem cell transplant for Fanconi anemia, so the T cells may come from the graft donor. Sequences were derived from peripheral blood, sampled 360 days after TCRalphabeta/CD19-depleted stem cell transplant. The V and J genes are TRBV11-2 and TRBJ2-2, with 7 bases fitting TRBD1. CDR3 bases: TGTGCCAGCAGCTTAGATGAGACAGGGCCGGGGGAGCTGTTTTTT. Residues: CASSLDETGPGELFF.